The following is a T cell receptor (beta chain) sequence with its context. The table came from immunoSEQ multiplex PCR; TCRdb's copy has only in-frame clones and leaves some out. This table holds 250,000 to 300,000 clones, about 86% found once. Trimming shortened V by 0 bases and J by 7 bases, and 13 bases separated the two germline ends. Per the germline V gene, CDR1 is WNHNN and CDR2 is SYGVQD (reference sequence). The CDR3 extends over 16 amino acids. This sample was included in a study of cytomegalovirus exposure and HLA in healthy donors. Specimen: PBMCs. The source of this sequence is a woman aged 18-35 years in good health and CMV-seronegative. The chain links TRBV10-1 to TRBJ1-6; D not resolved. This CDR3 reads CASSESGRHMNSPLHF. As DNA, the CDR3 is TGCGCCAGCAGTGAGTCGGGGAGACATATGAATTCACCCCTCCACTTT.